This passage covers 20 T cell receptor beta chains from one sample sequenced in a study of blood T cells in healthy people across ages. The use of a sample-barcoded 5' primer and a J-beta primer mix characterized a second PCR of roughly 7 to 12 cycles. Using its own MiXCR run on the 5' RACE reads, TCRdb lists one record per CDR3 protein. The table has approximately 800,000 distinct CDR3 sequences, around 36% seen once. The specimen was blood. The receptors shown here come from a man aged 18 to 30 in good health.

At least ten counts were recorded for this clonotype. The chain is built from TRBV7-2 and TRBJ2-7; possible D gene TRBD1, 5 bases. Trimming cost V 4 bases and J 7 bases, with 11 bases left between them. The CDR3 runs to 12 residues. Germline V gene lookup returns CDR1 SGHTA and CDR2 FQGNSA. The chain's CDR3 is CASSSLQGEQYF. The CDR3 region has the DNA TGTGCCAGCAGCTCCCTCCAGGGAGAGCAGTACTTC.

In its sample, this clonotype was seen a few times. V and J are TRBV4-1 and TRBJ1-2; D is unclear. There are 11 residues in the CDR3. Germline-derived CDR1 and CDR2 are MGHRA and YSYEKL. The V and J ends lost 1 base and 11 bases respectively, with 8 bases between them. CDR3 region: CASSQAYEYTF. Written as DNA, the CDR3 is TGCGCCAGCAGCCAAGCTTACGAGTACACCTTC.

This clonotype came up many times. J is TRBJ2-7 and V is TRBV7-8; D gene uncertain. The J call could be wrong; TRBJ2-5 is a better fit for the DNA end. The CDR3 is 13 residues long. Germline loops: CDR1 SGHVS, CDR2 FQNEAQ. CDR3 in amino acids: CASSLGGKETQYF. CDR3 nucleotides: TGTGCCAGCAGCTTAGGAGGAAAGGAGACCCAGTACTTC.

The gene calls are TRBV18 and TRBJ1-4; 7 bases map to TRBD1. The V gene end was trimmed by 2 bases and the J gene end by 8 bases; junction bases not matched to a gene: 8. Germline-derived CDR1 and CDR2 are KGHSH and LQKENI. This CDR3 contains 15 residues. For the CDR3, the DNA is TGTGCCAGCTCACCATCGGAGGGGGCGGAAGAAAAACTGTTTTTT. Translated: CASSPSEGAEEKLFF.

The chain couples TRBV20-1 to TRBJ2-7; D ambiguous. The J call is in doubt because the DNA end fits TRBJ2-5 better. The CDR3 sequence is 13 residues long. CDR1 is DFQATT and CDR2 is SNEGSKA in the germline V gene (reference sequence). The CDR3 spells CSARPKTQETQYF. CDR3 nucleotide sequence: TGCAGTGCTAGGCCCAAGACTCAAGAGACCCAGTACTTC.

V and J are TRBV5-6 and TRBJ1-1, with D uncertain. Germline V gene lookup returns CDR1 SGHDT and CDR2 YYEEEE. The CDR3 has 15 amino acids. With 4 bases removed from V and 3 bases from J, the gap between germline ends came to 16 bases. The CDR3 sequence: CASSPPGRSDTEAFF. In nucleotides, the CDR3 is TGTGCCAGCAGCCCCCCGGGAAGGTCCGACACTGAAGCTTTCTTT.

This clonotype occurred a few times. This rearrangement joins TRBV2 to TRBJ2-1; 8 nucleotides agree with TRBD1. V shed 4 bases, J shed 8 bases, and the junction held 10 bases outside the gene matches. This CDR3 has 15 residues. Germline values: CDR1 SNHLY, CDR2 FYNNEI. CDR3 sequence: CASSVGQGRVDEQFF. The CDR3 DNA sequence: TGTGCCAGCAGTGTTGGACAGGGCCGGGTGGATGAGCAGTTCTTC.

V is TRBV6-6 and J is TRBJ1-2; D ambiguous. The CDR3 consists of 16 residues. V lost 4 bases, J lost 13 bases, and 28 bases lay in between. Germline V gene data show CDR1 as MNHNY and CDR2 as SVGAGI (reference sequence). This chain's CDR3 is CASSSRPDGPSGLSTF. In DNA, the CDR3 is TGTGCCAGCAGTTCTCGACCAGACGGCCCGTCCGGACTAAGCACCTTC.

As to this clonotype: The junction departs from the called germline gene at one end, perhaps through a read error. The chain couples TRBV20-1 to TRBJ1-5, with a possible D match to TRBD1 (5 bases). The CDR3 is 15 amino acids. Germline loops: CDR1 DFQATT, CDR2 SNEGSKA (reference sequence). The CDR3 DNA reads as TGCAGTGTTAGAGATCAAGGGGAGAGCAATCAGCCCCAGCATTTT. Translation gives CSVRDQGESNQPQHF.

There are a few counts of this clonotype. This chain links TRBV4-1 with TRBJ2-1, with TRBD2 identical over 14 bases. Germline assignment: CDR1 MGHRA and CDR2 YSYEKL. The CDR3 is made up of 21 amino acids. V lost 0 bases, J lost 6 bases, and 16 bases stayed unmatched. CDR3 sequence reads: CASSQDRSTGLAGGQFNEQFF. The CDR3 DNA sequence: TGCGCCAGCAGCCAAGACCGGTCGACAGGACTAGCGGGGGGCCAATTCAATGAGCAGTTCTTC.

V is TRBV5-4 and J is TRBJ1-2; unclear D gene. V lost 2 bases and J 2 bases, leaving 7 bases between the germline ends. CDR3 length: 13 amino acids. Germline V gives CDR1 SGHNT, CDR2 YYREEE (reference sequence). The CDR3 coding sequence is TGTGCCAGCAGCTTCCCAGCCAACTATGGCTACACCTTC. Translated, it gives CASSFPANYGYTF.

The table lists this clonotype with many counts. The V and J genes are TRBV12-3 or TRBV12-4 and TRBJ1-6; 8 nucleotides agree with TRBD1. The CDR3 is 15 amino acids. The trim removed 0 bases at V and 6 bases at J, leaving 1 base unmatched. CDR3 nucleotides: TGTGCCAGCAGTTTAGCGACAGGGGTTAATTCACCCCTCCACTTT. This codes for CASSLATGVNSPLHF.

The V and J genes are TRBV6-6 and TRBJ1-1; 7 positions match TRBD1. The germline CDR1 and CDR2 sequences are MNHNY and SVGAGI (reference sequence). The CDR3 runs 12 residues. V was clipped by 6 bases and J by 7 bases; unmatched bases: 5. The CDR3 DNA is TGTGCCAGCAGCCCGGGACAGCATGAAGCTTTCTTT. This sequence encodes CASSPGQHEAFF.

The chain joins TRBV20-1 to TRBJ2-7; D might be TRBD2 (8 bases). Trimming stripped 6 bases from V and 7 bases from J, with 25 bases between. Per germline, CDR1 DFQATT and CDR2 SNEGSKA (reference sequence). This CDR3 spans 15 amino acids. CDR3 loop: CSASGGAGGNNEQYF. CDR3 coding DNA: TGCAGTGCATCCGGGGGGGCAGGGGGAAACAATGAGCAGTACTTC.

This chain uses TRBV7-2 with TRBJ2-7; no definite D call. The CDR3 consists of 14 residues. Deletions cut 7 bases from V and 2 bases from J, with 15 bases between. Germline assignment: CDR1 SGHTA and CDR2 FQGNSA. CDR3 DNA: TGTGCCAGCACCAAACCGAGTGCGCCCTACGAGCAGTACTTC. Translating gives CASTKPSAPYEQYF. The entire variable domain, with the rest obtained from reference TRBV7-2 and TRBJ2-7, is as follows: GAGVSQSPSNKVTEKGKDVELRCDPISGHTALYWYRQSLGQGLEFLIYFQGNSAPDKSGLPSDRFSAERTGGSVSTLTIQRTQQEDSAVYLCASTKPSAPYEQYFGPGTRLTVT.

This clonotype occurred once. The gene calls are TRBV5-1 and TRBJ2-5; TRBD2 matches at 8 bases. J was trimmed by 2 bases and V by 1 base; bases with no gene match: 4. Germline V gene data show CDR1 as SGHRS and CDR2 as YFSETQ. This CDR3 spans 15 amino acids. CDR3 DNA: TGCGCCAGCAGCTTGTGCGGCGGGGGGCAAGAGACCCAGTACTTC. Translated: CASSLCGGGQETQYF.

V and J are TRBV29-1 and TRBJ2-7; the match to TRBD1 covers 7 bases. The CDR3 spans 13 residues. V lost 4 bases and J lost 3; bases outside the gene matches: 6. Germline CDR1 SQVTM, CDR2 ANQGSEA. The CDR3 nucleotides read TGCAGCGTTGTAACAGGGGTCGGCTACGAGCAGTACTTC. It translates to CSVVTGVGYEQYF.

Notes on this clonotype: The junction departs from germline at one end; a sequencing error may be responsible. The CDR3 DNA reads TGTGCCAGCAGTGACGGCCCTACCTATGACCAGTTCTTC. Its protein is CASSDGPTYDQFF. This chain links TRBV6-6 with TRBJ2-1; D gene ambiguous. The CDR3 has 13 amino acids. Germline-derived CDR1 and CDR2 are MNHNY and SVGAGI (reference sequence).

The rearrangement links TRBV20-1 to TRBJ1-4; 9 nucleotides match TRBD1. The CDR3 contains 14 residues. Germline V lookup: CDR1 DFQATT, CDR2 SNEGSKA (reference sequence). V dropped 1 base and J dropped 6; count of bases not matched to a gene: 3. This chain's CDR3 is CSARGTGGDEKLFF. Here the CDR3 DNA reads TGCAGTGCTAGAGGAACAGGGGGCGATGAAAAACTGTTTTTT.

V gene TRBV12-3 or TRBV12-4 combines with J gene TRBJ2-3; 7 bases agree with TRBD2. V was pared by 10 bases and J by 5 bases, with 12 bases of the junction left unmatched. The CDR3 totals 14 residues. The CDR3 is CAIAGVRSIDTQYF. The CDR3 bases are TGTGCCATCGCGGGGGTCCGGTCTATAGATACGCAGTATTTT.